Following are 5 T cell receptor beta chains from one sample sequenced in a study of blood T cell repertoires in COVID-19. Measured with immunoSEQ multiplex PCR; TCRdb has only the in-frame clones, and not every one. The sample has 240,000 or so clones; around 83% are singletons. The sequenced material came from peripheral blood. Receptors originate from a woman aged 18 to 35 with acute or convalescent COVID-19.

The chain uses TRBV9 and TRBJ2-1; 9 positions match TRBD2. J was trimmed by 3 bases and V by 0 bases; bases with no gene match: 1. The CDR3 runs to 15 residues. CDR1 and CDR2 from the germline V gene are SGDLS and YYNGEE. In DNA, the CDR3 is TGTGCCAGCAGCGTAGAAGCGGGAGGCTACAATGAGCAGTTCTTC. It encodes CASSVEAGGYNEQFF.

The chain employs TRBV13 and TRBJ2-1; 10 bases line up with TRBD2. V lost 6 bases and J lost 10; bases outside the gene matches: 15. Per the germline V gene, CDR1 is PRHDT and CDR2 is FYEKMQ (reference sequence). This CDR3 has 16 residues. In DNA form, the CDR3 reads TGTGCCAGCAGGGCAACTAAGCTTGGGACTAGCGCGGAGCAGTTCTTC. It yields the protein CASRATKLGTSAEQFF.

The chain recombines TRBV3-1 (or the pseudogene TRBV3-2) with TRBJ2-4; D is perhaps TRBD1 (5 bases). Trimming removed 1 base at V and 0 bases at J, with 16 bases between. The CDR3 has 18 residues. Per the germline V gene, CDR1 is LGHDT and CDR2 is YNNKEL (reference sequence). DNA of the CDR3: TGTGCCAGCAGCCAAGTCCAGGGTCCCCGCGGAGCCAAAAACATTCAGTACTTC. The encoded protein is CASSQVQGPRGAKNIQYF.

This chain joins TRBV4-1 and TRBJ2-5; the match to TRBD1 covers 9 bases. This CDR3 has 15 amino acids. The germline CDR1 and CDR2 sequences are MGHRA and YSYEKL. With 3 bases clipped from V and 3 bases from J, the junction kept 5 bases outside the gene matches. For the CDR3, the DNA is TGCGCCAGCAGCCAGGAGACAGGGGGAGAAGAGACCCAGTACTTC. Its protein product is CASSQETGGEETQYF.

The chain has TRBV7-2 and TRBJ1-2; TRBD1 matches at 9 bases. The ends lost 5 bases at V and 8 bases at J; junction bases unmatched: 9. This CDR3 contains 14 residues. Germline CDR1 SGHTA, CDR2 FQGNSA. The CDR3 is CASSPTGTGYGYTF. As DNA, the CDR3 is TGTGCCAGCAGCCCCACCGGGACAGGGTACGGCTACACCTTC.